One sample yielded the 7 T cell receptor beta chains listed below, sequenced in a study of human T cells and chemical hapten exposure. Regarding time point: patch test 3, about 24 weeks after DPC sensitization. Treatment: therapeutic diphenylcyclopropenone sensitization with weekly scalp DPC. TCRdb processed the RACE reads anew with MiXCR; each CDR3 protein has one entry. The table includes fewer than 55,000 distinct CDR3 sequences, 9.9% detected once. The specimen was whole blood, collected in connection with sensitization to the hapten diphenylcyclopropenone (DPC). All receptors come from a woman aged 40 to 50 with alopecia areata. Some clones in this sample may be carry-over from other donors' samples.

This clonotype was found a few times. The chain links TRBV6-1 to TRBJ1-1; the D gene is possibly TRBD1 (5 bases). CDR3 length equals 15 residues. Trimming shortened V by 6 bases and J by 0 bases, and 14 bases separated the two germline ends. In germline, CDR1 is MNHNS, CDR2 SASEGT. The CDR3 loop reads CASSVTTEMNTEAFF. The CDR3, as DNA: TGTGCCAGCAGCGTTACGACAGAAATGAACACTGAAGCTTTCTTT.

This clonotype was found many times. The CDR3 coding sequence is TGTGCCAGCAGTTTAACAACAGGGGACTACGAGCAGTACTTC. Translating it yields CASSLTTGDYEQYF. The chain has TRBV28 and TRBJ2-7, with 7 bases fitting TRBD1. V was clipped by 2 bases and J by 3 bases; unmatched bases: 4. Germline V gene lookup returns CDR1 MDHEN and CDR2 SYDVKM. The CDR3 has 14 amino acids. Drawing the rest from reference TRBV28 and TRBJ2-7, the complete variable domain is DVKVTQSSRYLVKRTGEKVFLECVQDMDHENMFWYRQDPGLGLRLIYFSYDVKMKEKGDIPEGYSVSREKKERFSLILESASTNQTSMYLCASSLTTGDYEQYFGPGTRLTVT.

This clonotype came up many times. The V gene is TRBV11-2, the J gene TRBJ2-7; unclear D gene. V lost 5 bases, J lost 2 bases, and 19 bases lay in between. Germline CDR1 SGHAT, CDR2 FQNNGV. The CDR3 sequence is 16 residues long. CDR3 residues: CASSPVGTSDTYEQYF. CDR3 DNA: TGTGCCAGCAGCCCCGTAGGAACCAGCGATACCTACGAGCAGTACTTC. Complete variable domain (other parts from reference TRBV11-2 and TRBJ2-7): EAGVAQSPRYKIIEKRQSVAFWCNPISGHATLYWYQQILGQGPKLLIQFQNNGVVDDSQLPKDRFSAERLKGVDSTLKIQPAKLEDSAVYLCASSPVGTSDTYEQYFGPGTRLTVT.

This clonotype was detected a few times. V is TRBV5-6 and J is TRBJ2-1; possibly TRBD2 for D (6 bases). The CDR3 is 11 amino acids. Germline CDR1 SGHDT, CDR2 YYEEEE. Trimming removed 6 bases from V and 9 bases from J, with 10 bases in between. Here the CDR3 reads CASNFGGEQFF. The CDR3 nucleotides read TGTGCCAGCAACTTCGGGGGTGAGCAGTTCTTC.

The V gene is TRBV13, the J gene TRBJ2-1; 12 bases map to TRBD2. Germline CDR1 and CDR2: PRHDT and FYEKMQ (reference sequence). The CDR3 is 17 residues long. J was trimmed by 3 bases and V by 4 bases; bases with no gene match: 7. For the CDR3, the DNA is TGTGCCAGCAGCTCAAACCTAGCGGGGGGGTTCTACAATGAGCAGTTCTTC. It yields the protein CASSSNLAGGFYNEQFF. The full variable domain, its missing parts supplied by reference TRBV13 and TRBJ2-1, is AAGVIQSPRHLIKEKRETATLKCYPIPRHDTVYWYQQGPGQDPQFLISFYEKMQSDKGSIPDRFSAQQFSDYHSELNMSSLELGDSALYFCASSSNLAGGFYNEQFFGPGTRLTVL.

The sample holds a few counts of this clonotype. This chain joins TRBV20-1 and TRBJ1-1; 10 bases are a match to TRBD1. The CDR3 consists of 17 residues. The germline CDR1 and CDR2 sequences are DFQATT and SNEGSKA (reference sequence). V dropped 0 bases and J dropped 4; count of bases not matched to a gene: 11. The CDR3 loop is CSARDIRQGALSTEAFF. Written as DNA, the CDR3 is TGCAGTGCTAGAGACATACGACAGGGGGCGTTGAGCACTGAAGCTTTCTTT.

The rearrangement links TRBV6-5 to TRBJ1-1; maybe TRBD1 (5 bases). From germline, CDR1 is MNHEY and CDR2 SVGAGI. Between the trimmed V and J ends, which lost 0 bases and 1 base, there was a span of 6 bases. The CDR3 runs 14 residues. The CDR3 region has the DNA TGTGCCAGCAGTTACTCAGGGACGAACACTGAAGCTTTCTTT. Its translation: CASSYSGTNTEAFF.